This is a list of T cell receptor beta chains from one sample in a study of T cells in Graves' hyperthyroidism and ophthalmopathy. Each CDR3 protein gets one entry after TCRdb re-called the multiplex PCR reads with MiXCR. The repertoire has just over 550,000 distinct CDR3 sequences, about half of them found once; the top ten carry about 7.8%. The sequenced material came from peripheral blood or thyroid tissue (not recorded which). These receptors came from a woman younger than 35 with Graves' hyperthyroidism. The CDR3 runs from the conserved cysteine through the conserved F or W. Fields, in order: D gene, clone size, V gene, J gene, CDR3 DNA, CDR3 protein. D genes are given only for firm matches. A clone size is listed for some rows: how often the clone was seen (once, few, many), or a class if it is expanded.

D gene: -
clone size: once
V gene: TRBV20-1
J gene: TRBJ2-7
CDR3 DNA: TGCAGTGCTAGAGCCCCAGTTAGGGGCTACGAGCAGTACTTC
CDR3 protein: CSARAPVRGYEQYF

D gene: -
clone size: -
V gene: TRBV20-1
J gene: TRBJ1-6
CDR3 DNA: TGCAGTGCTAGAGATGAAAGCTCCTATAATTCACCCCTCCACTTT
CDR3 protein: CSARDESSYNSPLHF

D gene: TRBD1
clone size: -
V gene: TRBV9
J gene: TRBJ1-4
CDR3 DNA: TGTGCCAGCAGCCCCCGGGACAGGCTGGAAAAACTGTTTTTT
CDR3 protein: CASSPRDRLEKLFF

D gene: TRBD2
clone size: -
V gene: TRBV5-1
J gene: TRBJ2-7
CDR3 DNA: TGCGCCAGCAGCTTGCTGGGGGGGAACCACGAGCAGTACTTC
CDR3 protein: CASSLLGGNHEQYF

D gene: -
clone size: -
V gene: TRBV7-2
J gene: TRBJ2-6
CDR3 DNA: TGTGCCAGCAGCTGGAAAGGGAGGGCCAACGTCCTGACTTTC
CDR3 protein: CASSWKGRANVLTF

D gene: TRBD1
clone size: few
V gene: TRBV19
J gene: TRBJ2-7
CDR3 DNA: TGTGCCAGTCGGAGAGACAGGGAAACCTACGAGCAGTACTTC
CDR3 protein: CASRRDRETYEQYF

D gene: TRBD1
clone size: many
V gene: TRBV2
J gene: TRBJ1-5
CDR3 DNA: TGTGCCAGCACCGGGACAGGGGGAGGTGGCAATCAGCCCCAGCATTTT
CDR3 protein: CASTGTGGGGNQPQHF

D gene: -
clone size: -
V gene: TRBV20-1
J gene: TRBJ2-2
CDR3 DNA: TGCAGTGCCCAAAGGGAGCTGTTTTTT
CDR3 protein: CSAQRELFF

D gene: -
clone size: few
V gene: TRBV20-1
J gene: TRBJ1-5
CDR3 DNA: TGCAGTGCCGAAGGGGGTCATCAGCCCCAGCATTTT
CDR3 protein: CSAEGGHQPQHF

D gene: -
clone size: once
V gene: TRBV2
J gene: TRBJ2-7
CDR3 DNA: TGTGCCAGCAGTGAACAGGGGCCGAGACCCTACGAGCAGTACTTC
CDR3 protein: CASSEQGPRPYEQYF

D gene: TRBD2
clone size: few
V gene: TRBV7-9
J gene: TRBJ2-7
CDR3 DNA: TGTGCCAGCAACCCCACCGGCGGGACTAGCGGGAGCTACGAGCAGTACTTC
CDR3 protein: CASNPTGGTSGSYEQYF

D gene: -
clone size: -
V gene: TRBV6-1
J gene: TRBJ2-7
CDR3 DNA: TGTGCCAGCAGTGAACAAGGGCGAGCCTACGAGCAGTACTTC
CDR3 protein: CASSEQGRAYEQYF

D gene: -
clone size: -
V gene: TRBV24-1
J gene: TRBJ2-7
CDR3 DNA: TGTGCCACGGCGACCTACGAGCAGTACTTC
CDR3 protein: CATATYEQYF

D gene: -
clone size: -
V gene: TRBV6-1
J gene: TRBJ2-7
CDR3 DNA: TGTGCCAGCAGCCTGAACCCACGTGTCGAGCAGTACTTC
CDR3 protein: CASSLNPRVEQYF

D gene: -
clone size: once
V gene: TRBV24-1
J gene: TRBJ1-5
CDR3 DNA: TGTGCCACCAGAAACAGCCACCAAGAGACCCAGCATTTT
CDR3 protein: CATRNSHQETQHF

D gene: -
clone size: few
V gene: TRBV7-9
J gene: TRBJ2-7
CDR3 DNA: TGTGCCAGCAGCGGACAGACCGAGCAGTACTTC
CDR3 protein: CASSGQTEQYF

D gene: TRBD1
clone size: many
V gene: TRBV5-6
J gene: TRBJ1-2
CDR3 DNA: TGTGCCAGCAGCTCACCGACAGGGAACTATGGCTACACCTTC
CDR3 protein: CASSSPTGNYGYTF

D gene: -
clone size: few
V gene: TRBV12-3/TRBV12-4
J gene: TRBJ1-4
CDR3 DNA: TGTGCCAGCAGTCTTCGCAGGGATCAAGGTGAAAAACTGTTTTTT
CDR3 protein: CASSLRRDQGEKLFF

D gene: TRBD1
clone size: -
V gene: TRBV7-9
J gene: TRBJ2-7
CDR3 DNA: TGTGCCAGTCGGGACAGCGTCTACGAGCAGTACTTC
CDR3 protein: CASRDSVYEQYF

D gene: -
clone size: many
V gene: TRBV2
J gene: TRBJ1-5
CDR3 DNA: TGTGCCAGCAGGCTGGCAGGCCAGCCCCAGCATTTT
CDR3 protein: CASRLAGQPQHF

D gene: -
clone size: many
V gene: TRBV7-9
J gene: TRBJ1-2
CDR3 DNA: TGTGCCACGAAGGATTATGGCTACACCTTC
CDR3 protein: CATKDYGYTF

D gene: -
clone size: many
V gene: TRBV25-1
J gene: TRBJ1-1
CDR3 DNA: TGTGCCAGCAGCAGGGGAGCCCCTATAGAAGCTTTCTTT
CDR3 protein: CASSRGAPIEAFF

D gene: TRBD2
clone size: -
V gene: TRBV6-1
J gene: TRBJ2-5
CDR3 DNA: TGTGCCAGCATCGATGGGGGGACTAGCGATGAGACCCAGTACTTC
CDR3 protein: CASIDGGTSDETQYF

D gene: -
clone size: once
V gene: TRBV7-6
J gene: TRBJ2-7
CDR3 DNA: TGTGCCAGCAGTTCAAGAGAAAGAAGCTCCTACGAGCAGTACTTC
CDR3 protein: CASSSRERSSYEQYF

D gene: TRBD1
clone size: -
V gene: TRBV10-3
J gene: TRBJ1-2
CDR3 DNA: TGTGCCATCAGTGAGACAGGGGCTAACTATGGCTACACCTTC
CDR3 protein: CAISETGANYGYTF

D gene: -
clone size: -
V gene: TRBV2
J gene: TRBJ2-5
CDR3 DNA: TGTGCCACCAATCCCCCGGAACAAGAGACCCAGTACTTC
CDR3 protein: CATNPPEQETQYF

D gene: -
clone size: -
V gene: TRBV9
J gene: TRBJ2-5
CDR3 DNA: TGTGCCAGCAGCCCCGGGACTCCTCAAGAGACCCAGTACTTC
CDR3 protein: CASSPGTPQETQYF

D gene: TRBD2
clone size: many
V gene: TRBV7-3
J gene: TRBJ2-7
CDR3 DNA: TGTGCCAGCAGCTTGCTAGCGGGAGGGGACGAGCAGTACTTC
CDR3 protein: CASSLLAGGDEQYF

D gene: TRBD1
clone size: -
V gene: TRBV5-1
J gene: TRBJ2-7
CDR3 DNA: TGCGCCAGCAGCGCGGGACAGGGCCGACTGAGCGCCCCGAGCTCCTACGAGCAGTACTTC
CDR3 protein: CASSAGQGRLSAPSSYEQYF

D gene: -
clone size: -
V gene: TRBV7-9
J gene: TRBJ2-2
CDR3 DNA: TGTGCCAGCAGCTTTGGGACCGGGATCGGGGAGCTGTTTTTT
CDR3 protein: CASSFGTGIGELFF

D gene: -
clone size: -
V gene: TRBV19
J gene: TRBJ2-5
CDR3 DNA: TGTGCCAGTAGTATCCACGTTTCGGGACGGGATCAAGAGACCCAGTACTTC
CDR3 protein: CASSIHVSGRDQETQYF

D gene: -
clone size: once
V gene: TRBV10-1
J gene: TRBJ2-7
CDR3 DNA: TGTGCCAGCAGTTCTCGGGATAGACGAACCTACGAGCAGTACTTC
CDR3 protein: CASSSRDRRTYEQYF

D gene: -
clone size: -
V gene: TRBV9
J gene: TRBJ2-7
CDR3 DNA: TGTGCCAGCAGCCACCGAGGGACGAGTAGCGTCTACGAGCAGTACTTC
CDR3 protein: CASSHRGTSSVYEQYF

D gene: TRBD1
clone size: -
V gene: TRBV5-1
J gene: TRBJ1-1
CDR3 DNA: TGCGCCAGCAGCGCCGGGACAGAGGGGACTGAAGCTTTCTTT
CDR3 protein: CASSAGTEGTEAFF

D gene: -
clone size: -
V gene: TRBV15
J gene: TRBJ2-2
CDR3 DNA: TGTGCCACCAGCAGAAACCGGGGGATGAACACCGGGGAGCTGTTTTTT
CDR3 protein: CATSRNRGMNTGELFF

D gene: TRBD1
clone size: -
V gene: TRBV2
J gene: TRBJ2-5
CDR3 DNA: TGTGCCAGCAGAGTGACAGGGGGCCGAGAGACCCAGTACTTC
CDR3 protein: CASRVTGGRETQYF

D gene: TRBD2
clone size: -
V gene: TRBV6-2/TRBV6-3
J gene: TRBJ2-7
CDR3 DNA: TGTGCCAGCAGTTACGGGAGGGACTACGAGCAGTACTTC
CDR3 protein: CASSYGRDYEQYF